A single T cell receptor (beta chain) is shown here with its context. TCRdb's table, derived via immunoSEQ multiplex PCR, lists solely in-frame clones and lacks some. This sample has about 290,000 clones, with about nine tenths found just once. Trimming removed 0 bases at V and 1 base at J, with 24 bases between. The CDR3 spans 20 residues. CDR1 and CDR2 from the germline V gene are MGHRA and YSYEKL. The cohort comprised adults aged roughly 18 to 100 years residing in under 30 US areas. Participants' own reports of clinical history determined their cohort assignment. Recovered status applied to Cohort 3 donors who had two consecutive negative PCRs. It also applied to those with clearance or with symptom resolution. The data stem from a study of blood T cell repertoires in COVID-19. Study details: Sources were T cells, B-cell-depleted T cells, or PBMCs; the material itself was cDNA or gDNA.

Sequenced: PBMCs or T cells enriched from blood (not recorded which). The chain links TRBV4-1 to TRBJ1-1; maybe TRBD1 (5 bases). This receptor was identified in a woman in her 40s who had recovered from COVID-19. The CDR3 protein is CASSQEWGSRGVSWNTEAFF. CDR3 DNA sequence: TGCGCCAGCAGCCAAGAGTGGGGTTCGCGGGGGGTGAGCTGGAACACTGAAGCTTTCTTT.